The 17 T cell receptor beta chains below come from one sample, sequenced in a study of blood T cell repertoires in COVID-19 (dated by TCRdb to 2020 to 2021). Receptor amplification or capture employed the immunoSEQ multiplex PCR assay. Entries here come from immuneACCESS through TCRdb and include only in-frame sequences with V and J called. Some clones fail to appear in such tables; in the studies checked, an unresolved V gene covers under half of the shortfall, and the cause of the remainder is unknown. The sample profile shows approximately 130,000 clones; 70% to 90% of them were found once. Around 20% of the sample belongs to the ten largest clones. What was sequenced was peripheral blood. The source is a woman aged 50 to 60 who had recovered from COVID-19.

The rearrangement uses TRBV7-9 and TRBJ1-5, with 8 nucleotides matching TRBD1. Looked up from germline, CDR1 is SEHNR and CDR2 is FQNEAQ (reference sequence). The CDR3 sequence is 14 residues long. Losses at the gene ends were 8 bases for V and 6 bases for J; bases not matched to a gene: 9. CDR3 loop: CASSADREGQPQHF. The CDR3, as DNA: TGTGCCAGCTCTGCGGACAGGGAGGGTCAGCCCCAGCATTTT.

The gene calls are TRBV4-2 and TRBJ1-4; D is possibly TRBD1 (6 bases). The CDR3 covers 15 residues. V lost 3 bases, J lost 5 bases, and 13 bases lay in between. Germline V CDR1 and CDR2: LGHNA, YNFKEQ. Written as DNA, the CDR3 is TGTGCCAGCAGCCACTCCGGGACACCGAATGAAAAACTGTTTTTT. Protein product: CASSHSGTPNEKLFF.

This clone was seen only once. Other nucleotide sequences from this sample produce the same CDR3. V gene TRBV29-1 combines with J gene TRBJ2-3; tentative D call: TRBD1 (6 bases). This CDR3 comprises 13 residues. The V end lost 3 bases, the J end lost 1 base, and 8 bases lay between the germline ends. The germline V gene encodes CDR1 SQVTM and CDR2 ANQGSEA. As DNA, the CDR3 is TGCAGCGTTGACTCAGGGGGCACAGATACGCAGTATTTT. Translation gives CSVDSGGTDTQYF.

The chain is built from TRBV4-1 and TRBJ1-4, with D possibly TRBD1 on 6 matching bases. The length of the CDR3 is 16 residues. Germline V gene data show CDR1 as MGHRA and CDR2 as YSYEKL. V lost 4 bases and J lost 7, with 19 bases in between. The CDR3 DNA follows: TGCGCCAGCAGCCCTAGAGCAGCAGGGGCAGGTGAAAAACTGTTTTTT. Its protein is CASSPRAAGAGEKLFF.

The CDR3 region is CASSFNAITTQSNQPQHF. CDR3 nucleotides: TGTGCCAGCAGCTTCAACGCTATAACCACCCAAAGTAATCAGCCCCAGCATTTT. J is TRBJ1-5 and V is TRBV5-8; D unresolved. Between the trimmed V and J ends, which lost 2 bases and 4 bases, there was a span of 22 bases. Looked up from germline, CDR1 is SGHTS and CDR2 is YDEGEE. This CDR3 region has 18 residues. The complete variable domain, with remaining parts taken from reference TRBV5-8 and TRBJ1-5, reads EAGVTQSPTHLIKTRGQQATLRCSPISGHTSVYWYQQALGLGLQFLLWYDEGEERNRGNFPPRFSGRQFPNYSSELNVNALELEDSALYLCASSFNAITTQSNQPQHFGDGTRLSIL.

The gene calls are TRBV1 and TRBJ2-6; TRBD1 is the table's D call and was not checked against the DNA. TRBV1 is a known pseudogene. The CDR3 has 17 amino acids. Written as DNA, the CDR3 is TGCACCAGCAGCCTACAGGGGGCCCGCTCTGGGGCCAACGTCCTGACTTTC. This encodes CTSSLQGARSGANVLTF.

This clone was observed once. CDR3 residues: CASSFTRVSDTQYF. In DNA, the CDR3 is TGTGCCAGCAGCTTTACCAGGGTATCCGATACGCAGTATTTT. The J gene is TRBJ2-3, the V gene TRBV13; D may be TRBD1 (5 bases). The CDR3 has 14 residues. Germline assignment: CDR1 PRHDT and CDR2 FYEKMQ (reference sequence). Trimming stripped 3 bases from V and 6 bases from J, with 13 bases between.

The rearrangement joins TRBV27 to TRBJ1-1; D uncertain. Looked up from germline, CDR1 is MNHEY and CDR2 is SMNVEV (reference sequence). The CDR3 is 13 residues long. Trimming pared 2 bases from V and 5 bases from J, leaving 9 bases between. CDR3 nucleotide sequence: TGTGCCAGCAGTTTAAATGGGGAGACTGAAGCTTTCTTT. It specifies CASSLNGETEAFF.

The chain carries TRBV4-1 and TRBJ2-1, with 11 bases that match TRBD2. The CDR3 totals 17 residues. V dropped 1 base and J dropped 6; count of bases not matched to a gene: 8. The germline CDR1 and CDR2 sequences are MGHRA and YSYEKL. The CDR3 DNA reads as TGCGCCAGCAGCCAAGGGCTAGCGGGGGGACGGAGCAATGAGCAGTTCTTC. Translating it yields CASSQGLAGGRSNEQFF.

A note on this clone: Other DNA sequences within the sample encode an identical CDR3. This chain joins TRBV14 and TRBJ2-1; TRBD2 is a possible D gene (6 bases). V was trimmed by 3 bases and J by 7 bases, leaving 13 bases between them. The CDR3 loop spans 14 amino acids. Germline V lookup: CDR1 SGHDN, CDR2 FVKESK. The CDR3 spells CASSHLGGYNEQFF. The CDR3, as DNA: TGTGCCAGCAGCCACCTCGGAGGGTATAATGAGCAGTTCTTC. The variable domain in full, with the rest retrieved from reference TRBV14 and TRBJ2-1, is EAGVTQFPSHSVIEKGQTVTLRCDPISGHDNLYWYRRVMGKEIKFLLHFVKESKQDESGMPNNRFLAERTGGTYSTLKVQPAELEDSGVYFCASSHLGGYNEQFFGPGTRLTVL.

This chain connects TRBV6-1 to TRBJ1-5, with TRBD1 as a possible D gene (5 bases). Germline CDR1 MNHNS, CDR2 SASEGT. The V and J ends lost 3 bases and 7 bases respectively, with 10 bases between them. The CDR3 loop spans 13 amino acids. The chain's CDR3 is CASSDIRVQPQHF. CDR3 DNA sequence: TGTGCCAGCAGTGACATCAGGGTCCAGCCCCAGCATTTT.

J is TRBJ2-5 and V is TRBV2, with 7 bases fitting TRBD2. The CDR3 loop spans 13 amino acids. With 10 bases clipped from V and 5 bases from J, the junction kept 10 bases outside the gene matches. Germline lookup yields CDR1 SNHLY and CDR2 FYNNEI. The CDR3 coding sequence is TGTGCCACTACGGAACTGGGGGGGGAGACCCAGTACTTC. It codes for CATTELGGETQYF.

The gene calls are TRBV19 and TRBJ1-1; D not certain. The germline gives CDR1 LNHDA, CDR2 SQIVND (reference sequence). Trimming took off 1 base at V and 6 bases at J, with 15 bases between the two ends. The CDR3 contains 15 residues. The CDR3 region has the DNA TGTGCCAGTAGTATAGCCGCAGATCTAGTGGCTGAAGCTTTCTTT. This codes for CASSIAADLVAEAFF. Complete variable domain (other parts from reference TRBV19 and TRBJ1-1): DGGITQSPKYLFRKEGQNVTLSCEQNLNHDAMYWYRQDPGQGLRLIYYSQIVNDFQKGDIAEGYSVSREKKESFPLTVTSAQKNPTAFYLCASSIAADLVAEAFFGQGTRLTVV.

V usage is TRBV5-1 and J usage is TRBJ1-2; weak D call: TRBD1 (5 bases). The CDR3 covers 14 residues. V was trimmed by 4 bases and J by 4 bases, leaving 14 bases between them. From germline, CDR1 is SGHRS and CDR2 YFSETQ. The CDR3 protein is CASSHLGVSYGYTF. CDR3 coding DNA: TGCGCCAGCAGCCATTTAGGGGTCTCCTATGGCTACACCTTC. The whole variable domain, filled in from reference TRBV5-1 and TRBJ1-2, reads KAGVTQTPRYLIKTRGQQVTLSCSPISGHRSVSWYQQTPGQGLQFLFEYFSETQRNKGNFPGRFSGRQFSNSRSEMNVSTLELGDSALYLCASSHLGVSYGYTFGSGTRLTVV.

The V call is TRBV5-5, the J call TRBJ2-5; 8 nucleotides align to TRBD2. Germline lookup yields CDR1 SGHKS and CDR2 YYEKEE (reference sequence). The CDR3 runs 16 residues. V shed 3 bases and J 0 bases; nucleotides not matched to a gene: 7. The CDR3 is CASSSGGSGDQETQYF. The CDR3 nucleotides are TGTGCCAGCAGCTCCGGGGGTAGCGGGGACCAAGAGACCCAGTACTTC.

The CDR3 bases are TGTGCCAGTAATCGACAGGGGTCTGGAAACACCATATATTTT. Translating gives CASNRQGSGNTIYF. This chain joins TRBV19 and TRBJ1-3; 8 bases align to TRBD1. This CDR3 spans 14 amino acids. Germline-derived CDR1 and CDR2 are LNHDA and SQIVND (reference sequence). V gave up 7 bases and J gave up 1 base; unmatched junction bases: 3.

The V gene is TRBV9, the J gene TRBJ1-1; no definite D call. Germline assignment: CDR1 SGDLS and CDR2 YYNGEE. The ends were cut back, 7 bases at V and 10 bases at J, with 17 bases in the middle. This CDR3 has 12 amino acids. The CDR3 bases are TGTGCCAGCCCCCCGCCGAGACTGTCAGCTTTCTTT. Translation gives CASPPPRLSAFF. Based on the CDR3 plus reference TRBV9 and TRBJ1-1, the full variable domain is DSGVTQTPKHLITATGQRVTLRCSPRSGDLSVYWYQQSLDQGLQFLIQYYNGEERAKGNILERFSAQQFPDLHSELNLSSLELGDSALYFCASPPPRLSAFFGQGTRLTVV.